Shown below are 21 T cell receptor beta chains from a single sample sequenced in a study of read filtering for tumor transcriptome and immune sequencing. The library was built from about 400 ng RNA with molecular barcoded adaptors for alpha/delta and beta/gamma chains. TCRdb re-derived calls from the reads in MiXCR, one entry per CDR3 protein. Of around 29,000 distinct CDR3 sequences in the sample, approximately 15% are singletons; the top ten hold around 43%. Sequencing input: a population of CD138-negative cells sorted from bone marrow. The receptors originated from a donor older than 35 with multiple myeloma.

Remarks on this clonotype: This could be a read error, since a much larger clone is one nucleotide away. V is TRBV5-1 and J is TRBJ2-2, with D possibly TRBD2 on 5 matching bases. The CDR3 has 15 amino acids. Germline-derived CDR1 and CDR2 are SGHRS and YFSETQ. The CDR3 here is CASSAGDANTGEPFF. The CDR3 DNA sequence: TGCGCCAGCAGCGCGGGTGACGCGAACACCGGGGAGCCGTTTTTT.

This clonotype was picked up many times. The rearrangement joins TRBV15 to TRBJ2-5; tentatively, D is TRBD1 or TRBD2 (6 bases each). Germline-derived CDR1 and CDR2 are LNHNV and YYDKDF (reference sequence). Trimming pared 1 base from V and 4 bases from J, leaving 16 bases between. The CDR3 has 16 residues. Here the CDR3 reads CATSRVDGGGGETQYF. CDR3 nucleotide sequence: TGTGCCACCAGCAGAGTCGATGGAGGGGGAGGAGAGACCCAGTACTTC.

In this sample, this clonotype turned up many times. The chain joins TRBV20-1 to TRBJ1-5, with D unclear. V was pared by 6 bases and J by 0 bases, with 9 bases between. Germline lookup yields CDR1 DFQATT and CDR2 SNEGSKA (reference sequence). This CDR3 is 13 amino acids long. The CDR3 loop reads CSAGRNSNQPQHF. The CDR3 nucleotides read TGCAGTGCCGGACGGAATAGCAATCAGCCCCAGCATTTT.

This clonotype was observed many times. V and J are TRBV10-3 and TRBJ2-5; 7 nucleotides line up with TRBD1. The V segment lost 11 bases and the J segment 4 bases; nucleotides outside the gene matches: 10. Germline V gene sequence: CDR1 ENHRY, CDR2 SYGVKD. The CDR3 contains 13 residues. The DNA for the CDR3 is TGTGCCTCAAGACAGGGCCAATCAGAGACCCAGTACTTC. Protein sequence: CASRQGQSETQYF.

This clonotype appeared many times. The CDR3 DNA follows: TGTGCCAGCAGCTTAGTGGGAGGGCCACTCAATGAGCAGTTCTTC. Translated: CASSLVGGPLNEQFF. The chain links TRBV7-6 to TRBJ2-1, with TRBD2 matching over 7 bases. Germline CDR1 and CDR2: SGHVS and FNYEAQ. The CDR3 contains 15 residues. V trimming: 1 base; J trimming: 6 bases; junction bases outside the gene matches: 6.

In this sample, this clonotype turned up many times. At one end, the junction sequence differs from germline, possibly due to a read error. The CDR3 reads CASSLAAASGGGDTQYF. In DNA, the CDR3 is TGTGCCAGTAGCTTAGCGGCGGCTAGCGGAGGGGGAGATACGCAGTATTTT. The chain uses TRBV7-2 and TRBJ2-3; D is possibly TRBD2 (7 bases). The CDR3 runs 17 residues. CDR1 is SGHTA and CDR2 is FQGNSA in the germline V gene. The whole variable domain, filled in from reference TRBV7-2 and TRBJ2-3, reads GAGVSQSPSNKVTEKGKDVELRCDPISGHTALYWYRQSLGQGLEFLIYFQGNSAPDKSGLPSDRFSAERTGGSVSTLTIQRTQQEDSAVYLCASSLAAASGGGDTQYFGPGTRLTVL.

This clonotype was counted many times. The V call is TRBV20-1, the J call TRBJ2-3; 12 bases map to TRBD2. CDR1 and CDR2 from the germline V gene are DFQATT and SNEGSKA (reference sequence). J lost 3 bases, V lost 0 bases, and 4 bases had no gene match. The CDR3 has 16 amino acids. The CDR3 region has the DNA TGCAGTGCTAGAGATCGACTAGCGGGAGTAACAGATACGCAGTATTTT. It yields the protein CSARDRLAGVTDTQYF.

Concerning this clonotype: A read error is the likely source, as a far larger clone sits one nucleotide away. The genes are TRBV3-1 and TRBJ2-3, with unresolved D. From germline, CDR1 is LGHDT and CDR2 YNNKEL (reference sequence). The CDR3 runs 13 residues. V was trimmed by 4 bases and J by 7 bases, leaving 12 bases between them. The CDR3 is CASSRVGANTQYF. CDR3 coding DNA: TGTGCCAGCAGCCGAGTAGGCGCAAATACGCAGTATTTT.

This clonotype was picked up many times. The chain recombines TRBV30 with TRBJ1-1; 7 bases are shared with TRBD1. V shed 4 bases and J 5 bases; nucleotides not matched to a gene: 13. Germline lookup yields CDR1 GTSNPN and CDR2 SVGIG (reference sequence). This CDR3 contains 15 residues. The CDR3 bases are TGTGCCTGGAAGCCAGGACAGGCGGGAGGAACTGAAGCTTTCTTT. Protein product: CAWKPGQAGGTEAFF.

This clonotype has ten or more counts. This chain links TRBV5-1 with TRBJ1-1; no definite D call. CDR3 length equals 13 residues. CDR1 is SGHRS, CDR2 YFSETQ, per germline. The ends were cut back, 4 bases at V and 1 base at J, with 8 bases in the middle. The CDR3 spells CASSLRRNTEAFF. The CDR3 coding sequence is TGCGCCAGCAGCCTGAGACGGAACACTGAAGCTTTCTTT.

In regard to this clonotype: A read error may produce the germline difference seen at one junction end. The chain uses TRBV7-2 and TRBJ2-1; possibly TRBD1 for D (6 bases). Germline V gene data show CDR1 as SGHTA and CDR2 as FQGNSA. The CDR3 extends over 13 amino acids. CDR3 coding DNA: TGTGCCCGCAGCTGGGACACTTACAATGGGCAGTTCTTC. Translated, it gives CARSWDTYNGQFF.

The V call is TRBV20-1, the J call TRBJ2-4; no reliable D call. This CDR3 spans 15 amino acids. Trimming removed 2 bases from V and 1 base from J, with 12 bases in between. The germline V gene encodes CDR1 DFQATT and CDR2 SNEGSKA (reference sequence). CDR3: CSARPVDLAKNIQYF. The CDR3 bases are TGCAGTGCTAGACCCGTAGACCTGGCCAAAAACATTCAGTACTTC.

Ten or more counts support this clonotype. This sequence joins TRBV9 and TRBJ1-5; D is undetermined. Germline lookup yields CDR1 SGDLS and CDR2 YYNGEE. Trimming removed 0 bases at V and 0 bases at J, with 7 bases between. The CDR3 covers 15 residues. As DNA, the CDR3 is TGTGCCAGCAGCGTAGGAGATTATAGCAATCAGCCCCAGCATTTT. Protein product: CASSVGDYSNQPQHF.

This clonotype has at least ten counts. The rearrangement joins TRBV27 to TRBJ2-7; D might be TRBD1 (6 bases). This CDR3 spans 14 amino acids. V gave up 10 bases and J gave up 6 bases, with 22 bases separating them. The germline V gene encodes CDR1 MNHEY and CDR2 SMNVEV (reference sequence). The CDR3 DNA reads as TGTGCCACCCGACCGACAGGCGGACGGGGCGAGCAGTACTTC. Its protein product is CATRPTGGRGEQYF.

In its sample, this clonotype was seen many times. The chain couples TRBV12-3 or TRBV12-4 to TRBJ2-3, with a weak D call TRBD2 (6 bases). V lost 8 bases and J 2 bases, leaving 17 bases between the germline ends. This CDR3 contains 15 residues. CDR3 loop: CASARDSASTDTQYF. In DNA, the CDR3 is TGTGCCAGCGCACGGGACTCCGCATCCACAGATACGCAGTATTTT.

This clonotype was counted many times. The chain has TRBV30 and TRBJ2-5, with a weak D call TRBD1 (6 bases). Between the trimmed V and J ends, which lost 4 bases and 2 bases, there was a span of 8 bases. Germline lookup yields CDR1 GTSNPN and CDR2 SVGIG (reference sequence). The CDR3 is made up of 12 amino acids. The CDR3 loop is CAWTTGQETQYF. The CDR3 nucleotides are TGTGCCTGGACTACAGGGCAAGAGACCCAGTACTTC.

In its sample, this clonotype was seen many times. The chain couples TRBV6-2 or TRBV6-3 to TRBJ1-5, with D uncertain. Germline V gene sequence: CDR1 MNHEY, CDR2 SVGEGT. Between the trimmed V and J ends, which lost 2 bases and 2 bases, there was a span of 13 bases. This CDR3 comprises 16 residues. CDR3 sequence: CASSYDAGWGNQPQHF. The CDR3 nucleotides are TGTGCCAGCAGTTACGATGCAGGCTGGGGCAATCAGCCCCAGCATTTT.

The V gene is TRBV5-4, the J gene TRBJ2-1; 7 bases are a match to TRBD1. Germline-derived CDR1 and CDR2 are SGHNT and YYREEE (reference sequence). The V gene end was trimmed by 2 bases and the J gene end by 5 bases; junction bases not matched to a gene: 10. The CDR3 totals 16 residues. CDR3 sequence reads: CASSFGSGTDDNEQFF. CDR3 DNA: TGTGCCAGCAGCTTCGGATCCGGGACAGACGACAATGAGCAGTTCTTC.

A word on this clonotype: This sequence may be a read error, since a much larger clone differs from it by one base. V usage is TRBV29-1 and J usage is TRBJ1-3, with D uncertain. Germline values: CDR1 SQVTM, CDR2 ANQGSEA. V shed 7 bases and J shed 0 bases, with 10 bases lying between them. CDR3 length: 13 residues. The CDR3 region has the DNA TGCAGCGCTGCCATTGTCTCTGGAAACACCATATATTTT. It specifies CSAAIVSGNTIYF.

The CDR3 DNA is TGTGCCAGCAGCTTAGTTCCTAGCGGGAGGACCGGGGAGCTGTTTTTT. The encoded protein is CASSLVPSGRTGELFF. This chain connects TRBV7-3 to TRBJ2-2; TRBD2 agrees at 11 bases. V gave up 2 bases and J gave up 5 bases; unmatched junction bases: 4. CDR3 length: 16 amino acids. Germline CDR1 reads SGHTA; CDR2 reads FQGTGA.

This clonotype was detected ten times or more. The chain couples TRBV7-8 to TRBJ2-7, with D uncertain. Germline CDR1 SGHVS, CDR2 FQNEAQ. The CDR3 is made up of 12 amino acids. Trimming left V 5 bases short and J 6 bases short, with 11 bases between. CDR3 loop: CASSIRTGEQYF. DNA for the CDR3: TGTGCCAGCAGCATCCGGACGGGCGAGCAGTACTTC. Combining the CDR3 with reference TRBV7-8 and TRBJ2-7 gives the whole variable domain GAGVSQSPRYKVAKRGQDVALRCDPISGHVSLFWYQQALGQGPEFLTYFQNEAQLDKSGLPSDRFFAERPEGSVSTLKIQRTQQEDSAVYLCASSIRTGEQYFGPGTRLTVT.